This TCR beta chain was identified during a study of OX40 agonist ivuxolimab in advanced cancers. Overall study context: Patients assigned to dose escalation were diagnosed with hepatocellular carcinoma, melanoma, renal cell or head and neck cancer. With a range of roughly 20 to 90, age averaged approximately 55 years, and around 80% were male. The study reported partial responses in three patients: one hepatocellular carcinoma, two cutaneous melanoma.

The junction had 5 bases not matched to a gene; V was cut back by 1 base and J by 1 base. In germline, CDR1 is SGHTA, CDR2 FQGNSA. This CDR3 is 17 amino acids long. This table comes from immunoSEQ multiplex PCR, and its TCRdb copy is limited to in-frame clones, with some not included. The sample holds roughly 70,000 clones; around 80% are singletons and the top ten take about 7%. The material was CD4+ or CD8+ T cells sorted from blood, obtained in a trial of the OX40 agonist ivuxolimab. The chain carries TRBV7-2 and TRBJ2-5; TRBD2 matches 11 bases. This receptor was identified in an adult with an advanced solid tumor such as melanoma, head and neck, liver or kidney cancer. CDR3 DNA: TGTGCCAGCAGCTTAGGTAGCGGGGGGGGCGGCCAAGAGACCCAGTACTTC. Its protein product is CASSLGSGGGGQETQYF.